This passage covers 3 T cell receptor beta chains from one sample sequenced in a study of long-term antiretroviral therapy in people with HIV. Investigators performed immunoSEQ version v3.0 at survey level. The table came from immunoSEQ multiplex PCR; TCRdb's copy has only in-frame clones and leaves some out. Seen here are approximately 29,000 clones, around 90% observed once, and the top ten hold approximately 4.3%. The input for sequencing was unsorted PBMCs, taken 5.2 years after starting antiretroviral therapy. These receptors were taken from a woman between 35 and 50 years old with HIV.

The chain uses TRBV10-3 and TRBJ2-1, with D possibly TRBD2 on 6 matching bases. The CDR3 has 14 residues. Trimming took 3 bases from V and 0 from J, leaving 6 bases between them. Germline assignment: CDR1 ENHRY and CDR2 SYGVKD. The DNA of the CDR3 is TGTGCCATCAGTGATAGCGGCTCCTACAATGAGCAGTTCTTC. It yields the protein CAISDSGSYNEQFF.

The chain is built from TRBV6-1 and TRBJ2-1; D is tentatively TRBD1 or TRBD2 (6 bases each). Germline V lookup: CDR1 MNHNS, CDR2 SASEGT. The ends were cut back, 1 base at V and 4 bases at J, with 11 bases in the middle. CDR3 size: 15 residues. CDR3 sequence: CASSEELGGYNEQFF. In DNA form, the CDR3 reads TGTGCCAGCAGTGAAGAGTTAGGGGGGTACAATGAGCAGTTCTTC.

This sequence joins TRBV13 and TRBJ1-4; D is undetermined. The CDR3 contains 12 residues. Germline values: CDR1 PRHDT, CDR2 FYEKMQ (reference sequence). Deletions cut 5 bases from V and 8 bases from J, with 9 bases between. CDR3 DNA: TGTGCCAGCAGCGCCCCCGCGGAAAAACTGTTTTTT. Encoded protein: CASSAPAEKLFF. Full variable domain (missing parts from reference TRBV13 and TRBJ1-4): AAGVIQSPRHLIKEKRETATLKCYPIPRHDTVYWYQQGPGQDPQFLISFYEKMQSDKGSIPDRFSAQQFSDYHSELNMSSLELGDSALYFCASSAPAEKLFFGSGTQLSVL.